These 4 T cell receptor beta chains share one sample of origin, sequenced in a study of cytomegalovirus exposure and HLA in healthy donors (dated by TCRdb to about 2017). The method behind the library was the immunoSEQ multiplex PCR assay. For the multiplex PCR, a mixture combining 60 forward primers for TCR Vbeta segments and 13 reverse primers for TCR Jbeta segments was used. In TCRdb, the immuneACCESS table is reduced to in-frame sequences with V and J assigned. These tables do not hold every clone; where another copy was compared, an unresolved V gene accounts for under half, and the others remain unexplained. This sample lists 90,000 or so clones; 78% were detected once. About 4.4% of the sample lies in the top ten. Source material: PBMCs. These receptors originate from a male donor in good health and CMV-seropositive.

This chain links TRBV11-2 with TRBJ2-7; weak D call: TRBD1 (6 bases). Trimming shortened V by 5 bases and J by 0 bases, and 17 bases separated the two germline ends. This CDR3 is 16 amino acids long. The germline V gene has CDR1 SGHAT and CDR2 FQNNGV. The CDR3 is CASSTLTGFGSYEQYF. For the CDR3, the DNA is TGTGCCAGCAGCACGCTAACAGGGTTCGGCTCCTACGAGCAGTACTTC.

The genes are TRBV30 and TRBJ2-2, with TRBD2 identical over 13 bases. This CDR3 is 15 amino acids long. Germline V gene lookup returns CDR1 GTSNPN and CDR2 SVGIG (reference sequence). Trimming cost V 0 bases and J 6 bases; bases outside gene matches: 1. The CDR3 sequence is CAWSVLAGGPGELFF. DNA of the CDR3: TGTGCCTGGAGTGTACTAGCGGGGGGGCCCGGGGAGCTGTTTTTT.

The CDR3 bases are TGTGCCAGCAGCGTAGAAGCCAGGTCCTACGAGCAGTACTTC. As protein: CASSVEARSYEQYF. The chain uses TRBV9 and TRBJ2-7; D remains unclear. Per germline, CDR1 SGDLS and CDR2 YYNGEE. Trimming took 0 bases from V and 1 from J, leaving 8 bases between them. This CDR3 contains 14 residues.

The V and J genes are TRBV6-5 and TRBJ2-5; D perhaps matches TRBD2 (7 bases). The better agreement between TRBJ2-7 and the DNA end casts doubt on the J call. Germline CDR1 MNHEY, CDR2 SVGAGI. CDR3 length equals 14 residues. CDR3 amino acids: CASNLRGGAYEQYF. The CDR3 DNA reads TGTGCCAGCAACTTACGAGGGGGGGCCTACGAGCAGTACTTC.